This T cell receptor beta chain was observed in a study of T cell responses to AZD1222 COVID-19 vaccine (dated by TCRdb to 2020 to 2023). Some background on the complete study: AZD1222 recipients with second doses at about 4 weeks or about 12 weeks were pooled, because spike-specific TCR depth and breadth did not differ between schedules. A total of approximately 240 trial participants underwent TCR sequencing, of whom some 200 had received two doses of AZD1222 and roughly 26 had received two doses of the MenACWY control vaccine. Enrollment into the trials was organized by age into subgroups of 18-55, 56-69 and 70-plus years, and those subgroups contained 148, 28 and 57 TCR-sequenced participants, respectively. Findings and caveats that apply to the study as a whole: In the small 56-69-year group, the increase in depth fell short of significance, most likely because of low power. Because no samples from the day 14 peak response were available, repertoires could be characterized only after the peak T cell response. The whole spike protein was spanned by vaccine-associated CD4 TCRs, and dominant responses were seen in regions 160-218 and 743-854. Spike-specific TCR breadth and depth rose significantly after two AZD1222 doses compared with day 0 and with MenACWY recipients. Conclusions about previously exposed vaccinees are limited, since just 5 to 7 AZD1222 recipients were seropositive for SARS-CoV-2 at baseline. Nearly half of unique spike-specific TCRs reportedly recognized epitopes outside regions mutated in the B.1.351 and B.1.1.7 variants. Most participants were white British and females outnumbered males, and the authors suggested that clonal diversity may have been underestimated.

The CDR3 regions of human TCRbeta chains were analyzed by immunosequencing. Per the source publication's procedure: TCRs in the repertoires were compared against a reference library of SARS-CoV-2-specific TCRs that had been generated with the MIRA antigen-specificity platform. Breadth was defined as the fraction of unique TCRs that were SARS-CoV-2-associated, and depth was defined as the fraction of total T cells that were SARS-CoV-2-associated. Using the MIRA data, each spike-specific TCR was assigned both to the spike region to which the TCR was reactive and to a CD4 or CD8 class. Log10-transformed breadth and depth values were compared by one-way ANOVA with Sidak's multiple comparisons tests. Held by TCRdb, this immuneACCESS table contains in-frame sequences only and omits some clones. Under half of the omission traces to an unresolved V gene where checked; the cause of the rest is unknown. V, J and clone size were drawn from that table, and D and trimming were deduced from the DNA. This sample gives fewer than 130,000 clones in total; about 92% of them show up just once. In total, the top ten clones hold 1% to 1.5% of the sample.

Interpreted using the paper, the time point label stands for: baseline before first vaccination. Vaccinee samples came from UK trials COV001 and COV002, including a single-blind randomized controlled phase 2/3 trial of AZD1222 (ChAdOx1 nCoV-19) in healthy adults. Trial participant PBMC samples were collected at day 0 and day 28 after the second dose for TCRbeta chain sequencing. This clone was recorded only once. Its specific antigen is unknown. Per-base qualities were not stored, and no clone one base away is much larger. Sample: peripheral blood, taken on day 0 of AZD1222 vaccination. The sequence was obtained from an adult in good health.

The nucleotide sequence is given as TGTGCCAGCAGTCTAGAGGAGGGCACTGAAGCTTTCTTT. Translated, this gives CASSLEEGTEAFF. Recombination connected TRBV6-5 to TRBJ1-1; the D gene lacks a confident call. V lost 5 bases and J lost 4 bases; the stretch between them is 11 bases long. CDR1 MNHEY and CDR2 SVGAGI were looked up in the germline V gene. The CDR3, cysteine through phenylalanine, is 13 amino acids long. CDR3 DNA only is kept here, 39 bases in frame from base 1.